A single sample is the source of the 20 T cell receptor beta chains below, sequenced in a study of cytomegalovirus exposure and HLA in healthy donors. With 60 Vbeta and 13 Jbeta primers, the PCR was carried out. Data came from immunoSEQ multiplex PCR; TCRdb stores just in-frame clones and leaves some out. The sample consists of some 200,000 clones, about three quarters of them appearing once. The specimen was PBMCs. The source is a man aged 40-49 years in good health and CMV-seronegative.

This sequence joins TRBV4-2 and TRBJ2-5; the match to TRBD2 covers 14 bases. Per the germline V gene, CDR1 is LGHNA and CDR2 is YNFKEQ. V was pared by 4 bases and J by 5 bases, with 12 bases of the junction left unmatched. There are 18 residues in the CDR3. CDR3 amino acids: CASSPLGTSGSPGETQYF. CDR3 nucleotides: TGTGCCAGCAGCCCCCTGGGGACTAGCGGGAGCCCGGGGGAGACCCAGTACTTC.

For the CDR3, the DNA is TGTGCCAGCAGCCTCTCAGGGACAGGGAACCAGCCCCAGCATTTT. Translated: CASSLSGTGNQPQHF. V usage is TRBV28 and J usage is TRBJ1-5, with TRBD1 matching over 9 bases. The germline V gene has CDR1 MDHEN and CDR2 SYDVKM. The CDR3 totals 15 residues. The V segment lost 6 bases and the J segment 7 bases; nucleotides outside the gene matches: 10. The full variable domain, rest sourced from reference TRBV28 and TRBJ1-5, is DVKVTQSSRYLVKRTGEKVFLECVQDMDHENMFWYRQDPGLGLRLIYFSYDVKMKEKGDIPEGYSVSREKKERFSLILESASTNQTSMYLCASSLSGTGNQPQHFGDGTRLSIL.

The chain couples TRBV5-1 to TRBJ2-5; D may be TRBD2 (6 bases). Trimming pared 4 bases from V and 1 base from J, leaving 14 bases between. The length of the CDR3 is 15 residues. In germline, CDR1 is SGHRS, CDR2 YFSETQ. The CDR3 nucleotides are TGCGCCAGCAGCACGGAGGGGTCCCTCCAAGAGACCCAGTACTTC. Its protein is CASSTEGSLQETQYF.

J is TRBJ1-4 and V is TRBV28; TRBD1 matches 7 bases. CDR1 is MDHEN and CDR2 is SYDVKM in the germline V gene. CDR3 length: 15 residues. V was pared by 5 bases and J by 8 bases, with 11 bases of the junction left unmatched. Here the CDR3 reads CASSAVGTASEKLFF. The CDR3 DNA reads as TGTGCCAGCAGTGCCGTCGGGACAGCTAGCGAAAAACTGTTTTTT.

The chain recombines TRBV7-2 with TRBJ1-2; no clear D gene. Germline lookup yields CDR1 SGHTA and CDR2 FQGNSA. Deletions cut 0 bases from V and 8 bases from J, with 19 bases between. The CDR3 consists of 16 residues. This CDR3 is CASSLAGLLDGGGYTF. CDR3 DNA: TGTGCCAGCAGCTTAGCCGGGTTATTGGACGGCGGGGGCTACACCTTC.

This rearrangement joins TRBV4-2 to TRBJ1-5; 11 positions agree with TRBD1. The germline gives CDR1 LGHNA, CDR2 YNFKEQ. The CDR3 spans 18 residues. V gave up 4 bases and J gave up 1 base; unmatched junction bases: 9. CDR3 residues: CASSPRDRGRRSNQPQHF. The CDR3 bases are TGTGCCAGCAGCCCCCGGGACAGGGGGAGACGAAGCAATCAGCCCCAGCATTTT.

The chain uses TRBV2 and TRBJ2-1; 12 bases fit TRBD2. Germline trimming cut 6 bases from V and 2 bases from J; bases unmatched to any gene: 2. Germline assignment: CDR1 SNHLY and CDR2 FYNNEI. This CDR3 has 15 amino acids. The CDR3 here is CASRGLAGPYNEQFF. As DNA, the CDR3 is TGTGCCAGCAGGGGACTAGCGGGCCCCTACAATGAGCAGTTCTTC.

The chain joins TRBV9 to TRBJ2-7; D gene ambiguous. V was clipped by 0 bases and J by 0 bases, with 7 bases between them. CDR1 SGDLS and CDR2 YYNGEE come from the germline V gene. This CDR3 region has 14 residues. The DNA for the CDR3 is TGTGCCAGCAGCGTAGGGGCAGACTCCTACGAGCAGTACTTC. It codes for CASSVGADSYEQYF.

The V call is TRBV29-1, the J call TRBJ1-2; D call uncertain. The length of the CDR3 is 18 residues. V was shortened by 4 bases and J by 4 bases, with 28 bases between the two germline ends. Germline lookup yields CDR1 SQVTM and CDR2 ANQGSEA. The CDR3 reads CSVVRHGPTLAPGYGYTF. The CDR3 nucleotides read TGCAGCGTTGTTCGACATGGGCCGACACTAGCTCCAGGCTATGGCTACACCTTC.

CDR3 bases: TGTGCCTGGGCGGGACTCGGACAGAACACCGGGGAGCTGTTTTTT. Protein sequence: CAWAGLGQNTGELFF. The chain has TRBV30 and TRBJ2-2; possibly TRBD2 for D (6 bases). The CDR3 totals 15 residues. V shed 5 bases and J shed 1 base, with 14 bases lying between them. Germline V gene lookup returns CDR1 GTSNPN and CDR2 SVGIG (reference sequence).

This rearrangement joins TRBV9 to TRBJ2-7; TRBD1 agrees at 9 bases. The CDR3 consists of 15 residues. Germline loops: CDR1 SGDLS, CDR2 YYNGEE. V lost 1 base to trimming and J lost 4 bases; unmatched junction nucleotides: 6. Here the CDR3 DNA reads TGTGCCAGCAGCGTAAGTTCAGGACAGGGGTACGAGCAGTACTTC. It specifies CASSVSSGQGYEQYF.

V gene TRBV9 combines with J gene TRBJ2-7; 10 nucleotides align to TRBD2. J lost 5 bases, V lost 4 bases, and 9 bases had no gene match. Germline V gene sequence: CDR1 SGDLS, CDR2 YYNGEE. This CDR3 region has 15 residues. The CDR3 coding sequence is TGTGCCAGCAGCTTGAGCGGGGGGGCAATCAACGAGCAGTACTTC. Translated: CASSLSGGAINEQYF.

The genes are TRBV5-6 and TRBJ1-1; D remains unclear. The CDR3 sequence is 13 residues long. Germline loops: CDR1 SGHDT, CDR2 YYEEEE. The ends were cut back, 4 bases at V and 7 bases at J, with 14 bases in the middle. CDR3 coding DNA: TGTGCCAGCAGCGGGTCAGGAAACGGTGAAGCTTTCTTT. It codes for CASSGSGNGEAFF.

J is TRBJ2-3 and V is TRBV5-1; 11 bases map to TRBD2. V shed 4 bases and J 0 bases; nucleotides not matched to a gene: 7. Looked up from germline, CDR1 is SGHRS and CDR2 is YFSETQ. The CDR3 totals 17 residues. The CDR3 sequence is CASSTGLAGPSTDTQYF. CDR3 in DNA: TGCGCCAGCAGCACCGGACTAGCGGGCCCTAGCACAGATACGCAGTATTTT. Full variable domain (remainder filled in from reference TRBV5-1 and TRBJ2-3): KAGVTQTPRYLIKTRGQQVTLSCSPISGHRSVSWYQQTPGQGLQFLFEYFSETQRNKGNFPGRFSGRQFSNSRSEMNVSTLELGDSALYLCASSTGLAGPSTDTQYFGPGTRLTVL.

This clone occurred once. The CDR3 DNA follows: TGTGCCAGCAGCTCTAGCGCGCAGTCGGATACGCAGTATTTT. This encodes CASSSSAQSDTQYF. The chain employs TRBV14 and TRBJ2-3, with TRBD2 as a possible D gene (6 bases). Trimming shortened V by 5 bases and J by 6 bases, and 15 bases separated the two germline ends. Germline assignment: CDR1 SGHDN and CDR2 FVKESK. This CDR3 has 14 residues.

V is TRBV30 and J is TRBJ2-6; 10 positions match TRBD2. This CDR3 has 18 residues. The V gene end was trimmed by 0 bases and the J gene end by 0 bases; junction bases not matched to a gene: 5. The germline CDR1 and CDR2 sequences are GTSNPN and SVGIG (reference sequence). This CDR3 reads CAWSVRLAGGSGANVLTF. CDR3 DNA sequence: TGTGCCTGGAGTGTACGGTTAGCGGGAGGCTCTGGGGCCAACGTCCTGACTTTC.

This chain uses TRBV30 with TRBJ1-5; a weak D match, TRBD1 (6 bases). Trimming cost V 2 bases and J 3 bases, with 14 bases left between them. CDR3 length: 15 residues. Germline CDR1 reads GTSNPN; CDR2 reads SVGIG (reference sequence). CDR3 protein: CAWSPPGANNQPQHF. In DNA, the CDR3 is TGTGCCTGGAGTCCCCCAGGGGCGAACAATCAGCCCCAGCATTTT.

The chain is built from TRBV5-1 and TRBJ2-3, with D uncertain. Germline lookup yields CDR1 SGHRS and CDR2 YFSETQ. V gave up 1 base and J gave up 0 bases, with 6 bases separating them. The CDR3 sequence is 14 residues long. The CDR3 DNA reads TGCGCCAGCAGCTTGAGAGCTAGCACAGATACGCAGTATTTT. Its protein product is CASSLRASTDTQYF.

The V call is TRBV7-2, the J call TRBJ2-2; 7 bases fit TRBD2. The J segment lost 0 bases and the V segment lost 5 bases, leaving 3 bases of the junction unmatched. Germline V gives CDR1 SGHTA, CDR2 FQGNSA. The CDR3 is 15 residues long. CDR3 sequence reads: CASSERGANTGELFF. The CDR3, as DNA: TGTGCCAGCAGCGAACGGGGGGCGAACACCGGGGAGCTGTTTTTT.

The J gene is TRBJ2-1, the V gene TRBV9, with TRBD2 as a possible D gene (5 bases). The CDR3 covers 15 residues. V lost 7 bases and J 0 bases, leaving 14 bases between the germline ends. Germline CDR1 and CDR2: SGDLS and YYNGEE. The CDR3 here is CASSYRGSSYNEQFF. The DNA for the CDR3 is TGTGCCAGCTCCTATAGAGGGAGCTCCTACAATGAGCAGTTCTTC.